Listed here are 17 T cell receptor beta chains from one sample, sequenced in a study of somatic mutations in cytotoxic T cells in rheumatoid arthritis listed by TCRdb under 2017. Preparation of the library involved the immunoSEQ multiplex PCR assay. TCRdb carries this immuneACCESS record with in-frame sequences only. Its versions omit some clonotypes, under half of them owing to an unresolved V gene in the studies checked, with the rest unexplained. This sample gives 15,000 to 20,000 clones in total; around three quarters of them show up just once. Over 9.5% of the sample rests with the top ten. Sample: CD8+ T cells sorted from blood. These receptors originate from an adult with rheumatoid arthritis.

The chain employs TRBV4-1 and TRBJ2-1; D gene ambiguous. The germline CDR1 and CDR2 sequences are MGHRA and YSYEKL. The CDR3 has 13 residues. V lost 0 bases to trimming and J lost 12 bases, with 12 bases between them. In DNA form, the CDR3 reads TGCGCCAGCAGCCAAGATGCGACGAGGTGGCAGTTCTTC. It encodes CASSQDATRWQFF.

This clone was counted a few times. The chain recombines TRBV7-9 with TRBJ1-6; D is undetermined. Trimming removed 1 base at V and 5 bases at J, with 6 bases between. Looked up from germline, CDR1 is SEHNR and CDR2 is FQNEAQ (reference sequence). This CDR3 has 14 residues. CDR3 in amino acids: CASSLVGNNSPLHF. DNA for the CDR3: TGTGCCAGCAGCTTAGTAGGGAATAATTCACCCCTCCACTTT.

The J gene is TRBJ2-5, the V gene TRBV4-2; 10 positions match TRBD1. The CDR3 runs to 16 residues. With 0 bases clipped from V and 5 bases from J, the junction kept 6 bases outside the gene matches. Germline values: CDR1 LGHNA, CDR2 YNFKEQ. The CDR3 DNA reads TGTGCCAGCAGCCAAGATCGGGGGACAGGGGAGGAGACCCAGTACTTC. It encodes CASSQDRGTGEETQYF.

This clone was seen only a few times. V and J are TRBV9 and TRBJ2-1; 11 bases are a match to TRBD2. The length of the CDR3 is 16 residues. The V and J ends lost 7 bases and 7 bases, in that order; junction bases with no gene match: 13. Germline loops: CDR1 SGDLS, CDR2 YYNGEE. The CDR3 coding sequence is TGTGCCAGCGGCGACAAAATAGCGGGGGGGAGTAATGAGCAGTTCTTC. Protein sequence: CASGDKIAGGSNEQFF.

This clone was seen a single time. The rearrangement joins TRBV5-1 to TRBJ2-3, with unresolved D. Between the trimmed V and J ends, which lost 0 bases and 0 bases, there was a span of 5 bases. This CDR3 has 14 amino acids. Germline CDR1 reads SGHRS; CDR2 reads YFSETQ. The CDR3 bases are TGCGCCAGCAGCTTGGCCGATAGCACAGATACGCAGTATTTT. It codes for CASSLADSTDTQYF.

The chain has TRBV7-7 and TRBJ2-7; 14 nucleotides agree with TRBD2. Germline assignment: CDR1 SSHAT and CDR2 FNYEAQ (reference sequence). The CDR3 totals 16 residues. The CDR3 sequence is CASSFGLAGGYYEQYV. The CDR3 DNA reads as TGTGCTAGCAGCTTCGGACTAGCGGGGGGATACTACGAGCAGTACGTC.

The rearrangement uses TRBV4-1 and TRBJ1-4; D is unresolved. CDR1 and CDR2 from the germline V gene are MGHRA and YSYEKL. Deletions cut 0 bases from V and 11 bases from J, with 7 bases between. The CDR3 is 12 amino acids. In DNA form, the CDR3 reads TGCGCCAGCAGCCAAGAGTTGGGCAAACTGTTTTTT. Amino acid sequence: CASSQELGKLFF.

In its sample, this clone was seen a few times. Here the CDR3 reads CASKLTRGRFEKLFF. As DNA, the CDR3 is TGTGCCAGCAAATTAACCCGGGGACGATTCGAAAAACTGTTTTTT. The rearrangement links TRBV2 to TRBJ1-4; possible D gene TRBD1, 5 bases. The CDR3 is 15 amino acids. Germline-derived CDR1 and CDR2 are SNHLY and FYNNEI. Trimming cost V 7 bases and J 8 bases, with 20 bases left between them.

Points on this clone: This same CDR3 is encoded by further DNA sequences in the sample. CDR3 amino acids: CASSLSRNQPQHF. The CDR3 bases are TGTGCCAGCAGTTTGAGTCGCAATCAGCCCCAGCATTTT. The chain uses TRBV27 and TRBJ1-5; no clear D gene. Germline V gene data show CDR1 as MNHEY and CDR2 as SMNVEV (reference sequence). The CDR3 runs 13 residues. The V end lost 3 bases, the J end lost 2 bases, and 5 bases lay between the germline ends.

The rearrangement uses TRBV5-1 and TRBJ1-3; 7 bases match TRBD1. Germline-derived CDR1 and CDR2 are SGHRS and YFSETQ. After removal of 4 bases from V and 0 bases from J, the junction contained 4 bases not matched to a gene. This CDR3 region has 15 residues. CDR3 coding DNA: TGCGCCAGCAGCGAATCAGGGGGCTCTGGAAACACCATATATTTT. Translating it yields CASSESGGSGNTIYF.

This chain uses TRBV10-2 with TRBJ2-3; D is undetermined. Germline CDR1 reads WSHSY; CDR2 reads SAAADI. There are 15 residues in the CDR3. Trimming took off 7 bases at V and 1 base at J, with 15 bases between the two ends. CDR3 coding DNA: TGCGCCAGCAACGATTGGGTACGGGGCACAGATACGCAGTATTTT. Translating gives CASNDWVRGTDTQYF.

The chain has TRBV19 and TRBJ2-7; 8 nucleotides match TRBD1. There are 14 residues in the CDR3. The ends lost 3 bases at V and 2 bases at J; junction bases unmatched: 3. Germline values: CDR1 LNHDA, CDR2 SQIVND (reference sequence). The CDR3, as DNA: TGTGCCAGTAGTATTGGGGACAGGCCCTACGAGCAGTACTTC. Translating gives CASSIGDRPYEQYF. The complete variable domain, with remaining parts taken from reference TRBV19 and TRBJ2-7, reads DGGITQSPKYLFRKEGQNVTLSCEQNLNHDAMYWYRQDPGQGLRLIYYSQIVNDFQKGDIAEGYSVSREKKESFPLTVTSAQKNPTAFYLCASSIGDRPYEQYFGPGTRLTVT.

The J gene is TRBJ1-1, the V gene TRBV27; TRBD1 matches at 10 bases. Germline trimming cut 6 bases from V and 4 bases from J; bases unmatched to any gene: 2. Germline loops: CDR1 MNHEY, CDR2 SMNVEV (reference sequence). This CDR3 is 13 amino acids long. The CDR3 DNA follows: TGTGCCAGCAGGCGGACAGGGGGCACTGAAGCTTTCTTT. It codes for CASRRTGGTEAFF.

The rearrangement uses TRBV28 and TRBJ1-2, with D possibly TRBD1 on 6 matching bases. Trimming cost V 5 bases and J 2 bases, with 21 bases left between them. CDR1 and CDR2 (germline): MDHEN, SYDVKM. The CDR3 totals 17 residues. As DNA, the CDR3 is TGTGCCAGCAGTGCCCGGGTCAGGGGTCGCGACAACTATGGCTACACCTTC. It yields the protein CASSARVRGRDNYGYTF.

This chain joins TRBV27 and TRBJ1-2; D is ambiguous. Germline CDR1 and CDR2: MNHEY and SMNVEV (reference sequence). CDR3 length equals 13 residues. V lost 3 bases to trimming and J lost 3 bases, with 8 bases between them. CDR3 coding DNA: TGTGCCAGCAGTTTCGGGAGTGACTATGGCTACACCTTC. Amino acid sequence: CASSFGSDYGYTF.

This sequence joins TRBV7-9 and TRBJ1-3; D is unclear. CDR1 SEHNR and CDR2 FQNEAQ come from the germline V gene (reference sequence). Trimming stripped 4 bases from V and 0 bases from J, with 10 bases between. This CDR3 is 15 amino acids long. CDR3 region: CASSSERSSGNTIYF. CDR3 bases: TGTGCCAGCAGCTCCGAACGGAGCTCTGGAAACACCATATATTTT.

Only one count was recorded for this clone. The genes are TRBV7-9 and TRBJ2-1; TRBD1 might be the D (6 bases). V was clipped by 5 bases and J by 0 bases, with 14 bases between them. CDR3 length equals 16 residues. The germline CDR1 and CDR2 sequences are SEHNR and FQNEAQ (reference sequence). DNA for the CDR3: TGTGCCAGCAGCCCCAGGGACACAAACTCCTACAATGAGCAGTTCTTC. It yields the protein CASSPRDTNSYNEQFF.